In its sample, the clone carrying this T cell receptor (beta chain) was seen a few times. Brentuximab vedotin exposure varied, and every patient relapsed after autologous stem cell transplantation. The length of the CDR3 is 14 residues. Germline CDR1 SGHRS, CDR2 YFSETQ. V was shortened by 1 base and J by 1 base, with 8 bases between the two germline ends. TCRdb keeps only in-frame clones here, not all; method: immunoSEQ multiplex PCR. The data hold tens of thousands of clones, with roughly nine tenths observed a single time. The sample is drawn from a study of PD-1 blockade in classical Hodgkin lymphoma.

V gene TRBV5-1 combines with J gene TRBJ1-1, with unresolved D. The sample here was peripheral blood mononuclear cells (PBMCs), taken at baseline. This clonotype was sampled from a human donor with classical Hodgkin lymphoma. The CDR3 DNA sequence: TGCGCCAGCAGCTTGTCCTTGGGGAACACTGAAGCTTTCTTT. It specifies CASSLSLGNTEAFF.